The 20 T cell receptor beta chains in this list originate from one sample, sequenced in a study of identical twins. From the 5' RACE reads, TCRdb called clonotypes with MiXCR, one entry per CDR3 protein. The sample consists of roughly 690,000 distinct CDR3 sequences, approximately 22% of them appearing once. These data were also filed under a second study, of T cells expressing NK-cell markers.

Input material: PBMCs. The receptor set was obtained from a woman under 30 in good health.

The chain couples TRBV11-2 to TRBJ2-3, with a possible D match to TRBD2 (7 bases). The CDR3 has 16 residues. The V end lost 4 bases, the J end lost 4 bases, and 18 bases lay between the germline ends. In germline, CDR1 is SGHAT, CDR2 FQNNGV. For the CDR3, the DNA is TGTGCCAGCAGCTCTCGGTGGGGGGGGGCCGCAGATACGCAGTATTTT. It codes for CASSSRWGGAADTQYF.

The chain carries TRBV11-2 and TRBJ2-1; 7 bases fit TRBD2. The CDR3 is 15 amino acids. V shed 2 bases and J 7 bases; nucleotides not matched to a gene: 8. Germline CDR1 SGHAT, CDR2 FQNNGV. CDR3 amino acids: CASSLRAGEWNEQFF. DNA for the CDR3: TGTGCCAGCAGCTTACGCGCGGGAGAATGGAATGAGCAGTTCTTC.

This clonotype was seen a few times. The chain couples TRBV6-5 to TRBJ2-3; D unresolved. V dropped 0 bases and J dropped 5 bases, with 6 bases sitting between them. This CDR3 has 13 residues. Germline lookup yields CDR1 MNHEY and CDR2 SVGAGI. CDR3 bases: TGTGCCAGCAGTTACTCGACGGTAGATACGCAGTATTTT. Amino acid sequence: CASSYSTVDTQYF.

CDR3 DNA sequence: TGCGCCAGCAGACTCCTAGCGAGCTCCTACAATGAGCAGTTCTTC. Amino acid sequence: CASRLLASSYNEQFF. The genes are TRBV5-1 and TRBJ2-1, with D perhaps matching TRBD2 (6 bases). Germline V gives CDR1 SGHRS, CDR2 YFSETQ. CDR3 length: 15 residues. Trimming stripped 5 bases from V and 0 bases from J, with 12 bases between.

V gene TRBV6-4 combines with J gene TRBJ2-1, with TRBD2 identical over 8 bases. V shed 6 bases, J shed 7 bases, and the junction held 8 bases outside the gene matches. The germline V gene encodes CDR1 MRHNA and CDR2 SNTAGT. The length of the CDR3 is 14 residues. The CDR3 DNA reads TGTGCCAGCAGCGCGGGACTAGAAAGAAATGAGCAGTTCTTC. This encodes CASSAGLERNEQFF.

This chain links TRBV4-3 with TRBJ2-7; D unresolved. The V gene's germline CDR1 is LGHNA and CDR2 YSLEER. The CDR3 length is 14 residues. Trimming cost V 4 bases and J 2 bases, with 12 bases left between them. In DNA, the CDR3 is TGCGCCAGCAGCCCGGTGGCACAGCCCTACGAGCAGTACTTC. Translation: CASSPVAQPYEQYF.

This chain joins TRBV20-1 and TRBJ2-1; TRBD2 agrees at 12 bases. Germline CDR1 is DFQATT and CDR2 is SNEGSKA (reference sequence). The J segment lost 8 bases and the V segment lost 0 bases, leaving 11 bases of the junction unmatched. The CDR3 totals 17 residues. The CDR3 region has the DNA TGCAGTGCTAGAGAGGCGGCTAGCGGGAGGGCCAGGGATGAGCAGTTCTTC. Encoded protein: CSAREAASGRARDEQFF.

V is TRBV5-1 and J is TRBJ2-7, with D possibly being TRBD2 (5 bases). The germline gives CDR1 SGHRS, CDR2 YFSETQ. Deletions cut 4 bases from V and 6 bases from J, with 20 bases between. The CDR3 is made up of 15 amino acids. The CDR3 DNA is TGCGCCAGCAGCGCACTTACGGGCGCTGGGAGCGAGCAGTACTTC. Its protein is CASSALTGAGSEQYF.

In DNA, the CDR3 is TGTGCCAGCGGACCCGGGGGCCAAGAGACCCAGTACTTC. Protein sequence: CASGPGGQETQYF. The chain carries TRBV12-3 or TRBV12-4 and TRBJ2-5; possibly TRBD2 for D (6 bases). CDR3 length: 13 amino acids. The V end lost 8 bases, the J end lost 1 base, and 11 bases lay between the germline ends.

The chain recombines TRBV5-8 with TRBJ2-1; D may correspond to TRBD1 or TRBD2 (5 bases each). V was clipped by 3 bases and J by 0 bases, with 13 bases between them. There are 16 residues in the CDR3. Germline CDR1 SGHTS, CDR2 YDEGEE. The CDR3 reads CASSYRWGSSYNEQFF. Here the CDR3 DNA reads TGTGCCAGCAGCTACAGGTGGGGGAGCTCCTACAATGAGCAGTTCTTC.

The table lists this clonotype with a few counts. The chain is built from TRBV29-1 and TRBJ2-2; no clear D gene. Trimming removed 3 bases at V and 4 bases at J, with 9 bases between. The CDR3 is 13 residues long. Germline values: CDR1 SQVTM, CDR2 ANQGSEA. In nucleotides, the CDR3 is TGCAGCGTTGATCCCCAGTCCACCGGGGAGCTGTTTTTT. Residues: CSVDPQSTGELFF.

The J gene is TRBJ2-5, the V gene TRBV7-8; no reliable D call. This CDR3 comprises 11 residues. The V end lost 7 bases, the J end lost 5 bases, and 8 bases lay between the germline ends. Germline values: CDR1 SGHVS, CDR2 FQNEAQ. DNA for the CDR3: TGTGCCAGCACCGATTGGGAGACCCAGTACTTC. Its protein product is CASTDWETQYF. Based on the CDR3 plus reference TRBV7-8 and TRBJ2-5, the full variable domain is GAGVSQSPRYKVAKRGQDVALRCDPISGHVSLFWYQQALGQGPEFLTYFQNEAQLDKSGLPSDRFFAERPEGSVSTLKIQRTQQEDSAVYLCASTDWETQYFGPGTRLLVL.

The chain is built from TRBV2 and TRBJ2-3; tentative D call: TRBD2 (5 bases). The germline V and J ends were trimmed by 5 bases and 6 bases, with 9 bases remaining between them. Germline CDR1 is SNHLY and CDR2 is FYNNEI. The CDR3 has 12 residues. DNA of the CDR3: TGTGCCAGCAGTTCGACGGGGGATACGCAGTATTTT. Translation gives CASSSTGDTQYF.

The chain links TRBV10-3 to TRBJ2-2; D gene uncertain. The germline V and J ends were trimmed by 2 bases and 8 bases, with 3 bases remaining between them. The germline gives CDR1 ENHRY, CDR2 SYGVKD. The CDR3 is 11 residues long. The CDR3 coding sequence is TGTGCCATCAGTGAGAGGGGGGAGCTGTTTTTT. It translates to CAISERGELFF.

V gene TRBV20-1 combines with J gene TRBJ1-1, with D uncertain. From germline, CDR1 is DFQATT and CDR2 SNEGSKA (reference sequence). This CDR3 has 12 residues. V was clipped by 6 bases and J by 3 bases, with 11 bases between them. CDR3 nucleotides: TGCAGTGCCACGGATGGGGACACTGAAGCTTTCTTT. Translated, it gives CSATDGDTEAFF.

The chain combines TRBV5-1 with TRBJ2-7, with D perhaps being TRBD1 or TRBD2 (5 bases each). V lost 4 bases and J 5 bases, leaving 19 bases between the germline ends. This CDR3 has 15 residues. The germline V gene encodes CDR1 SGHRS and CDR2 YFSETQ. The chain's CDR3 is CASSPGRSGFDEQYF. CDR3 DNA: TGCGCCAGCAGCCCGGGACGATCAGGATTCGACGAGCAGTACTTC. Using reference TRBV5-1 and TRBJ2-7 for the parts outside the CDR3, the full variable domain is KAGVTQTPRYLIKTRGQQVTLSCSPISGHRSVSWYQQTPGQGLQFLFEYFSETQRNKGNFPGRFSGRQFSNSRSEMNVSTLELGDSALYLCASSPGRSGFDEQYFGPGTRLTVT.

The CDR3 is CASSYGQANTGELFF. The CDR3 bases are TGTGCCAGCAGTTACGGGCAGGCGAACACCGGGGAGCTGTTTTTT. The gene calls are TRBV6-5 and TRBJ2-2; no firm D call. The V and J ends lost 2 bases and 0 bases respectively, with 7 bases between them. Germline CDR1 reads MNHEY; CDR2 reads SVGAGI. The CDR3 extends over 15 amino acids.

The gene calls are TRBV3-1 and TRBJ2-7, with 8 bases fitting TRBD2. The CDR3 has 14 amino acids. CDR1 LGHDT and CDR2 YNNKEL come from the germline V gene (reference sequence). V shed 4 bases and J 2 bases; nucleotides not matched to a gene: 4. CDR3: CASSRRGGPYEQYF. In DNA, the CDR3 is TGTGCCAGCAGCCGCCGGGGGGGCCCCTACGAGCAGTACTTC.

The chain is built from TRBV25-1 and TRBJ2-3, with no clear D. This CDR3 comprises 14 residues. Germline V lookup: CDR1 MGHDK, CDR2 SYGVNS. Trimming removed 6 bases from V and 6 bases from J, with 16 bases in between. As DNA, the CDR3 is TGTGCCAGCAGGGCTCGGGTTTTCGGTGATACGCAGTATTTT. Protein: CASRARVFGDTQYF.

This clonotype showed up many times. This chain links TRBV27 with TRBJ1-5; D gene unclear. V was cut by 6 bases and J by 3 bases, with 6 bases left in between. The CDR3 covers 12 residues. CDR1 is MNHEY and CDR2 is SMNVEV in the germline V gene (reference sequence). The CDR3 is CASRRLNQPQHF. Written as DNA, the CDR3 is TGTGCCAGCAGGCGGCTCAATCAGCCCCAGCATTTT.